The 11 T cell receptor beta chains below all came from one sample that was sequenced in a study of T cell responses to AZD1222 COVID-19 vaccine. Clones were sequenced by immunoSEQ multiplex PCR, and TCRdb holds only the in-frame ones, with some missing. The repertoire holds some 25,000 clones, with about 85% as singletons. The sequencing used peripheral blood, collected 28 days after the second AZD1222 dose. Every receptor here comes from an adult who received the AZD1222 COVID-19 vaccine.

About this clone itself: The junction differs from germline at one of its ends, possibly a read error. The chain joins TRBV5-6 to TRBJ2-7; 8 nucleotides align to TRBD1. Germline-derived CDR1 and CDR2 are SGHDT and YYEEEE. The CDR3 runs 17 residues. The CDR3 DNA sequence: TGTGCCAGCAGATTGGGATTTGGGACAGGATCCGTCTACGAGCAGTACTTC. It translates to CASRLGFGTGSVYEQYF.

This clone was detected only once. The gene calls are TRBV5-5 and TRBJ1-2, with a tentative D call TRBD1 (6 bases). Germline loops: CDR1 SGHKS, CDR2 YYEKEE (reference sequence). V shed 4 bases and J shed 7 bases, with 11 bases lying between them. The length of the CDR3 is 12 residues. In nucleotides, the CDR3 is TGTGCCAGCAGCGGGCGGACAGCTGGCTACACCTTC. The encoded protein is CASSGRTAGYTF.

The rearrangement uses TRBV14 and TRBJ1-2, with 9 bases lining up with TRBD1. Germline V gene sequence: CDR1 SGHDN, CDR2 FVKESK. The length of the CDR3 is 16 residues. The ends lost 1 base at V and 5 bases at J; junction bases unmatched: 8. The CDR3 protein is CASSQATGTGKYGYTF. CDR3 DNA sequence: TGTGCCAGCAGCCAAGCCACCGGGACAGGGAAATATGGCTACACCTTC.

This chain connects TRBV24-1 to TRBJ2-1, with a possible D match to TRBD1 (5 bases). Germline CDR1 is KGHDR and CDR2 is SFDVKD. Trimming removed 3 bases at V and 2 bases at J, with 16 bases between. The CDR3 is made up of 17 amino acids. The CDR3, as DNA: TGTGCCACCAGTGATCGAGAGGCAGGGCCCCCCTACAATGAGCAGTTCTTC. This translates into CATSDREAGPPYNEQFF.

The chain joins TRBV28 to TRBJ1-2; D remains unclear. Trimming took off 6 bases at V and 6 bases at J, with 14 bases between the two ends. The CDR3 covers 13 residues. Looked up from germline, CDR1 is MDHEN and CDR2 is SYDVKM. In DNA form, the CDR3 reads TGTGCCAGCAGCTCCGGGAACCGCGATGGCTACACCTTC. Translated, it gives CASSSGNRDGYTF.

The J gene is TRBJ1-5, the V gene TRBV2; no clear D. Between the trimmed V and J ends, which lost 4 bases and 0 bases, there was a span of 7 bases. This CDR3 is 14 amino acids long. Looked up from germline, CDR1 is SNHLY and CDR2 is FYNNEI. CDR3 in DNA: TGTGCCAGCAGTGCCGATATTAGCAATCAGCCCCAGCATTTT. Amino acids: CASSADISNQPQHF.

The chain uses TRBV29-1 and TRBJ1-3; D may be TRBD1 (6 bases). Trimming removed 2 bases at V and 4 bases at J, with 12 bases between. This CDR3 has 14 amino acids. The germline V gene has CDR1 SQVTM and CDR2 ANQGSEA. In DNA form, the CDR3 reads TGCAGCGTTGAACGCTGGGACACGGGAAACACCATATATTTT. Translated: CSVERWDTGNTIYF.

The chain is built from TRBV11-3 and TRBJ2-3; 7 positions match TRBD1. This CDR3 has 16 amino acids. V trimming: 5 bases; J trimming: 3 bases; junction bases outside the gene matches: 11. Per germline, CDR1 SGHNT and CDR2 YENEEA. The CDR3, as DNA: TGTGCCAGCAGCGGACAAGGGGGCTCCCTGACAGATACGCAGTATTTT. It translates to CASSGQGGSLTDTQYF.

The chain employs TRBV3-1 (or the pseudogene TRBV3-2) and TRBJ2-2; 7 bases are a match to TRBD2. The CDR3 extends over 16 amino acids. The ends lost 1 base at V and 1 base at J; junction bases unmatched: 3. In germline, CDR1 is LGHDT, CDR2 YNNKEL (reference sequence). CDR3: CASSQGLAGNTGELFF. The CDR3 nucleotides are TGTGCCAGCAGCCAAGGACTAGCAGGGAACACCGGGGAGCTGTTTTTT.

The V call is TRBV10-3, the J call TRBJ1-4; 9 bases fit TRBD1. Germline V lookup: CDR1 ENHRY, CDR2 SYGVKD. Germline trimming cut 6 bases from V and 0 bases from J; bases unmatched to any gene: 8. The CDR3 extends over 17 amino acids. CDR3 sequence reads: CAISPGQGSATNEKLFF. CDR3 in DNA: TGTGCCATCAGCCCGGGACAGGGCTCCGCAACTAATGAAAAACTGTTTTTT.

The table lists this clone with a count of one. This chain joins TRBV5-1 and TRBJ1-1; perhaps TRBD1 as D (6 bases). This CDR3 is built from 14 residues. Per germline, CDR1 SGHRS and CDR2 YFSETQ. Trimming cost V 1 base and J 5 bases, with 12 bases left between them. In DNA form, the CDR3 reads TGCGCCAGCAGCTTGCGGGGACACATGACTGAAGCTTTCTTT. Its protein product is CASSLRGHMTEAFF. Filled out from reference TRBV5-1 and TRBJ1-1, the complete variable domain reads KAGVTQTPRYLIKTRGQQVTLSCSPISGHRSVSWYQQTPGQGLQFLFEYFSETQRNKGNFPGRFSGRQFSNSRSEMNVSTLELGDSALYLCASSLRGHMTEAFFGQGTRLTVV.